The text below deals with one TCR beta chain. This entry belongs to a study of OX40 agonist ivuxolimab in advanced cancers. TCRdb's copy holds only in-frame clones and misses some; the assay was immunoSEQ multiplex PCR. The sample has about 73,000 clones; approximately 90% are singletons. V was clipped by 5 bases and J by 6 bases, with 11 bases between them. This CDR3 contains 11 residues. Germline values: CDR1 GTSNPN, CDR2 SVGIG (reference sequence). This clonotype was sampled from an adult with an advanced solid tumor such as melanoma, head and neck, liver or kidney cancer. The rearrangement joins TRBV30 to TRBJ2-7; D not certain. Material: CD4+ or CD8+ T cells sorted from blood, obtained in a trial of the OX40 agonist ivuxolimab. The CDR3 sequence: CAWAVGIEQYF. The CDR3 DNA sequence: TGTGCCTGGGCGGTGGGGATCGAGCAGTACTTC.